This T cell receptor (beta chain) was documented in a study of OX40 agonist ivuxolimab in advanced cancers. Study context: Cohort: 75% to 90% men, mean age approximately 66, aged roughly 23 to 79. Three patients responded partially, comprising one with hepatocellular carcinoma and two with cutaneous melanoma.

In regard to this clone: The antigen is unknown.

The germline V gene encodes CDR1 SGHKS and CDR2 YYEKEE (reference sequence). This CDR3 has 15 residues. V dropped 0 bases and J dropped 1 base, with 7 bases sitting between them. Study outcomes and limitations: Partly responding patients at 0.1-3.0 mg/kg showed some of the smallest clonal expansion.

Here immunoSEQ multiplex PCR was the method, and the copy in TCRdb shows in-frame clones only, minus some. Here the sample spans tens of thousands of clones, around 84% being singletons. This sequence joins TRBV5-5 and TRBJ2-2; D is unclear. The clonotype comes from an adult with an advanced solid tumor such as melanoma, head and neck, liver or kidney cancer. The sequencing here drew on CD4+ or CD8+ T cells sorted from blood, taken in a trial of the OX40 agonist ivuxolimab. The CDR3, as DNA: TGTGCCAGCAGCTTGGTTTGGGGGAACACCGGGGAGCTGTTTTTT. Residues: CASSLVWGNTGELFF.